The rows below give T cell receptor beta chains drawn from one sample of a study of vaccination and CD4 T cells after COVID-19. No antigen is known for these receptors. TCRdb re-called the PCR reads through MiXCR, storing one row per CDR3 protein. The sample records fewer than 4,500 distinct CDR3 sequences, around 24% being singletons. The sample consisted of CD4+ T cells from blood, cultured in vitro. The receptors originated from a human donor who had recovered from COVID-19. Both conserved end residues are part of each CDR3. D genes are given only for firm matches. A clone size is listed for some rows: how often the clone was seen (once, few, many), or a class if it is expanded.

clone_size j_call d_call v_call cdr3_nt cdr3_aa
NA TRBJ2-1 NA TRBV2 TGTGCCAGCAGCCTAGACAAGAGCTCCTACAATGAGCAGTTCTTC CASSLDKSSYNEQFF
NA TRBJ2-7 NA TRBV7-6 TGTGCCAGCAGCCCGAGGGGGGCTAGAGTTTACGAGCAGTACTTC CASSPRGARVYEQYF
NA TRBJ1-2 NA TRBV12-3/TRBV12-4 TGTGCCAGCAGTTTCGGGACGAATAACTATGGCTACACCTTC CASSFGTNNYGYTF
NA TRBJ1-6 NA TRBV3-1 TGTGCCAGCAGCCAAGCAAGGGGAAGTTCACCCCTCCACTTT CASSQARGSSPLHF
NA TRBJ1-5 TRBD1 TRBV2 TGTGCCAGCAGGACCAGGACAGGGCAGCCCCAGCATTTT CASRTRTGQPQHF
NA TRBJ1-2 TRBD1 TRBV10-1 TGCGCCAGCACGGGACAGGGTTTGTTTCCTGGCTACACCTTC CASTGQGLFPGYTF
few TRBJ1-1 NA TRBV10-1 TGCGCCAGCAGGACAGGAAGTACTGAAGCTTTCTTT CASRTGSTEAFF
NA TRBJ2-3 NA TRBV12-2 TGTGCAAGTCGCTTAGGCACAGATACGCAGTATTTT CASRLGTDTQYF
few TRBJ2-5 TRBD2 TRBV5-4 TGTGCCAGCAGCTGGACTAGCGGGGACCAAGAGACCCAGTACTTC CASSWTSGDQETQYF
few TRBJ2-2 TRBD1 TRBV29-1 TGCAGCGTCACAGGGGCCGGGGAGCTGTTTTTT CSVTGAGELFF
few TRBJ2-3 TRBD2 TRBV9 TGTGCCAGCAGCGTAGATAGCGGGAGCACAGATACGCAGTATTTT CASSVDSGSTDTQYF
NA TRBJ1-2 NA TRBV20-1 TGCAGTGCTAGAGATGGGGGGATAGCAGGCTACACCTTC CSARDGGIAGYTF
NA TRBJ1-3 NA TRBV19 TGTGCCAGTAGTATAACAGGGCTCTCTGGAAACACCATATATTTT CASSITGLSGNTIYF
few TRBJ1-1 NA TRBV20-1 TGCAGTGCTAGTTCCCGGTTTGGGTTCGCTGAAGCTTTCTTT CSASSRFGFAEAFF
few TRBJ1-3 NA TRBV21-1 TGTGCCAGCAGACAGCCGACAGTCTCTGGAAACACCATATATTTT CASRQPTVSGNTIYF
few TRBJ1-3 NA TRBV7-9 TGTGCCAGCAGGGCCCCAGGTTACTCTGGAAACACCATATATTTT CASRAPGYSGNTIYF
few TRBJ1-5 NA TRBV15 TGTGCCACCAGCAGAGTGGGCAGCTTCAATCAGCCCCAGCATTTT CATSRVGSFNQPQHF
medium-sized TRBJ2-2 NA TRBV6-5 TGTGCCAGCAGTTGGTCTATCCGGGAGCTGTTTTTT CASSWSIRELFF
once TRBJ1-3 NA TRBV7-9 TGTGCCAGCAGCCCCCGGATGGGCAGGGGTTCTGGAAACACCATATATTTT CASSPRMGRGSGNTIYF
few TRBJ2-7 NA TRBV7-9 TGTGCCAGCAGCTTAGCTGGGTCCAGGGTCTACGAGCAGTACTTC CASSLAGSRVYEQYF
medium-sized TRBJ1-1 NA TRBV12-3/TRBV12-4 TGTGCCAGCAGTCCCTCAGGGAGGACTGAAGCTTTCTTT CASSPSGRTEAFF
few TRBJ2-5 TRBD1 TRBV5-4 TGTGCCAGCAGCTCCCGGTCGACAGGGCTGGGGACCCAGTACTTC CASSSRSTGLGTQYF
few TRBJ2-1 NA TRBV20-1 TGCAGTGCTAGATTGAGGGGGGGCCTCAATGAGCAGTTCTTC CSARLRGGLNEQFF
large TRBJ2-1 TRBD1 TRBV5-4 TGTGCCAGCAGCCCGGACAGGGGCGCCTACAATGAGCAGTTCTTC CASSPDRGAYNEQFF
few TRBJ2-5 TRBD2 TRBV7-9 TGTGCCAGCAGCTCTGCGGAGGAGCGGGGGGGAATCCAAGAGACCCAGTACTTC CASSSAEERGGIQETQYF
few TRBJ2-7 NA TRBV7-6 TGTGCCAGCAGCTTCGGTACAGGGTTAACCTACGAGCAGTACTTC CASSFGTGLTYEQYF
few TRBJ1-6 NA TRBV12-3/TRBV12-4 TGTGCCAGCAGCGGACTGATTAATTCACCCCTCCACTTT CASSGLINSPLHF
few TRBJ1-6 NA TRBV19 TGTGCCAGTAGTCCGGGGACGAATAATTCACCCCTCCACTTT CASSPGTNNSPLHF
NA TRBJ2-3 TRBD2 TRBV7-2 TGTGCCAGCAGCTTTCGGCAGCGGGGTTGGTATTTT CASSFRQRGWYF
NA TRBJ2-1 TRBD2 TRBV11-2 TGTGCCAGCAGCGCGCGGGGGGGCCTCTACAATGAGCAGTTCTTC CASSARGGLYNEQFF
NA TRBJ1-2 NA TRBV15 TGTGCCACCAGCAGAGACTCACAGCCGAGCTATGGCTACACCTTC CATSRDSQPSYGYTF
NA TRBJ2-7 NA TRBV5-4 TGTGCCAGCAGCTTGCTGGGGGGCGCGGGCTCCTACGAGCAGTACTTC CASSLLGGAGSYEQYF
NA TRBJ1-4 NA TRBV6-1 TGTGCCAGTGGCCGAGCTCCGAGATATGATGAAAAACTGTTTTTT CASGRAPRYDEKLFF
NA TRBJ1-2 NA TRBV30 TGTGCCTGGAGTCCCCTAATACCGGGTCCAGGGGCTAGTGGCTACACCTTC CAWSPLIPGPGASGYTF
NA TRBJ2-7 NA TRBV20-1 TGCAGTGCTAGAGGACTATTGGGCGAGCAGTACTTC CSARGLLGEQYF
NA TRBJ2-3 NA TRBV5-3 TGTGTCAGCAGCGTACTCAGGGGCCACGTCGGCACAGATACGCAGTATTTT CVSSVLRGHVGTDTQYF
medium-sized TRBJ2-3 NA TRBV20-1 TGCAGTGTTCGTCCGGCAAACACAGATACGCAGTATTTT CSVRPANTDTQYF
NA TRBJ2-3 TRBD2 TRBV11-2 TGTGCCAGCAGCTCGGGACTAGCGGGGACAGATACGCAGTATTTT CASSSGLAGTDTQYF
few TRBJ1-2 NA TRBV10-3 TGTGCCATCAGTGGGAGGACAGTGACTTCCCAGGCCTATGGCTACACCTTC CAISGRTVTSQAYGYTF
NA TRBJ2-7 TRBD1 TRBV30 TGTGCCTGGAGCGACAGGGGCTTTGACGAGCAGTACTTC CAWSDRGFDEQYF
NA TRBJ2-7 TRBD1 TRBV20-1 TGCAGTGCTGGCGGGGACAGGGAGTGGGACGAGCAGTACTTC CSAGGDREWDEQYF
NA TRBJ2-2 TRBD2 TRBV19 TGTGCCAGTAGAAGGGTTAGCGGGGGGGGCGACACCGGGGAGCTGTTTTTT CASRRVSGGGDTGELFF
few TRBJ2-3 NA TRBV2 TGTGCCAGCAGTCCCTCCGACAGCACAGATACGCAGTATTTT CASSPSDSTDTQYF
few TRBJ2-4 NA TRBV5-4 TGTGCCAGCAGCTTGGATGGAGAAACCACGGACATTCAGTACTTC CASSLDGETTDIQYF
few TRBJ2-2 NA TRBV21-1 TGTGCCAGCAGCATCGGCAGGGAAACCACCGGGGAGCTGTTTTTT CASSIGRETTGELFF
few TRBJ1-1 NA TRBV12-3/TRBV12-4 TGTGCCAGCAGTTTCGGGGGTAGGGCTGAAGCTTTCTTT CASSFGGRAEAFF
medium-sized TRBJ1-5 NA TRBV12-3/TRBV12-4 TGTGCCAGCAGACACTCCAGCAATCAGCCCCAGCATTTT CASRHSSNQPQHF
few TRBJ2-2 NA TRBV6-5 TGTGCCAGCAGTTGGAAGTCTACGAACACCGGGGAGCTGTTTTTT CASSWKSTNTGELFF
few TRBJ2-2 NA TRBV7-9 TGTGCCAGCAGCTTTCCCGTTTTCACCGGGGAGCTGTTTTTT CASSFPVFTGELFF
NA TRBJ2-1 NA TRBV10-1 TGCGCCAGCATCAATGAGCAGTTCTTC CASINEQFF
NA TRBJ1-1 NA TRBV6-1 TGTGCCAGCAGAACAACACGAGTAACTGAAGCTTTCTTT CASRTTRVTEAFF
medium-sized TRBJ1-1 NA TRBV6-2/TRBV6-3 TGTGCCAGCCGTGCGGGGGATTTAAATACTGAAGCTTTCTTT CASRAGDLNTEAFF
NA TRBJ2-3 NA TRBV30 TGTGCCTGGAGTCCTGGGGGTGAGGGCACAGATACGCAGTATTTT CAWSPGGEGTDTQYF
large TRBJ1-6 NA TRBV2 TGTGCCAGCAAGCACAGGGAAAATTCACCCCTCCACTTT CASKHRENSPLHF
few TRBJ1-3 TRBD1 TRBV7-9 TGTGCCAGCAGCGCCGGGACAGCCTCTGGAAACACCATATATTTT CASSAGTASGNTIYF
NA TRBJ2-7 NA TRBV9 TGTGCCAGCAGCCCCAGGGCCCTTTCCGCCTACGAGCAGTACTTC CASSPRALSAYEQYF
once TRBJ2-4 TRBD1 TRBV23-1 TGCGCCAGCAGTCAAGGGGACAGGGGGCCGAGGCAAAACATTCAGTACTTC CASSQGDRGPRQNIQYF